This note documents a single T cell receptor (beta chain) sequence. Its target is unknown. Evenly divided among several immunoSEQ plates was the genomic DNA of each subset. A 200 ng quantity of DNA, tens of thousands of T cell genomes, went into the sorted-subset replicate PCRs. Data came from immunoSEQ multiplex PCR; TCRdb stores just in-frame clones and leaves some out. The data contain 2.3 million or so clones, 85% to 95% of them singletons. CDR1 and CDR2 from the germline V gene are SGHNT and YYREEE (reference sequence). The CDR3 has 17 residues. V dropped 1 base and J dropped 0 bases, with 11 bases sitting between them. The data stem from a study of shared clonotypes between healthy human individuals. Study findings and constraints: Sequencing depth was expected to influence donor clonotype sharing. In a few donors, about 5% of naive CD4 clonotypes appeared in common.

The sample was naive CD4+ T cells from PBMCs. Stated subset: CD45RA+ positively selected. This chain uses TRBV5-4 with TRBJ2-6; D ambiguous. The clonotype originates from a man between 18 and 29 years old in good health. Some clones in this sample may be carry-over from other donors' samples. The CDR3 loop is CASSLRAISSGANVLTF. The CDR3 DNA follows: TGTGCCAGCAGCTTGCGGGCTATCAGCTCTGGGGCCAACGTCCTGACTTTC.